A selection of T cell receptor beta chains follows, all from one sample in a study of T cell repertoires and HLA-DP antigens. Data came from immunoSEQ multiplex PCR; TCRdb stores just in-frame clones and leaves some out. Of over 100,000 clones listed, nearly 95% are singletons. These TCRs are of unknown antigen specificity. Sequencing used CD4+ T cells from PBMCs. The receptors shown here come from a woman between 18 and 29 years old in good health and CMV-seronegative. The CDR3 runs from the conserved cysteine through the conserved F or W. D genes are given only for firm matches. Clone size, where shown, is once, few, many, or a class for clones that have expanded.

size,D,J,V,DNA,CDR3
.,.,TRBJ1-4,TRBV5-1,TGCGCCAGCAGCCCCACGGGCCTAAGCAATGAAAAACTGTTTTTT,CASSPTGLSNEKLFF
.,.,TRBJ2-2,TRBV28,TGTGCCAGCAGTTTAGGGTGGAACACCGGGGAGCTGTTTTTT,CASSLGWNTGELFF
.,.,TRBJ1-2,TRBV29-1,TGCAGCGTGATCCACAGGGATGGCTACACCTTC,CSVIHRDGYTF
.,TRBD2,TRBJ2-1,TRBV7-9,TGTGCCAGCAGTCAAAACATTCTAGCGGTCCCGAACAATGAGCAGTTCTTC,CASSQNILAVPNNEQFF
once,TRBD1,TRBJ2-6,TRBV19,TGTGCCAGTACGCAGAGGACAGGGGTCGGGGCCAACGTCCTGACTTTC,CASTQRTGVGANVLTF
once,TRBD1,TRBJ2-7,TRBV28,TGTGCCAGCAGTTTTGGGACAGGCTTGTACTACGAGCAGTACTTC,CASSFGTGLYYEQYF
once,.,TRBJ1-2,TRBV11-1,TGTGCCAGCAGCTCAATCGGGAGCAAGGGTTATGGCTACACCTTC,CASSSIGSKGYGYTF
.,.,TRBJ1-2,TRBV28,TGTGCCAGCAGTTTCTCCCCGACAGCAGGGTATGGCTACACCTTC,CASSFSPTAGYGYTF
once,.,TRBJ2-1,TRBV7-6,TGTGCCAGCAGCTTAGCCGATGAGCAGTTCTTC,CASSLADEQFF
once,.,TRBJ1-2,TRBV10-3,TGTGCCATCAGTGCCTCAAGTCGGGGCTCTCTTAACTATGGCTACACCTTC,CAISASSRGSLNYGYTF
.,TRBD2,TRBJ2-3,TRBV30,TGTGCCTGGAGCCCGGGACTAGCGGGAGTGGGCGATACGCAGTATTTT,CAWSPGLAGVGDTQYF
.,TRBD2,TRBJ2-3,TRBV27,TGTGCCAGCGGGGCTAGCGGGAGTACAGATACGCAGTATTTT,CASGASGSTDTQYF
.,.,TRBJ1-2,TRBV4-2,TGTGCCAGCAGACGGGAGGGGGGGCCCTATGGCTACACCTTC,CASRREGGPYGYTF
.,TRBD2,TRBJ2-7,TRBV7-9,TGTGCCAGCAGTCCAGGACTAGCGGTCCCCTACGAGCAGTACTTC,CASSPGLAVPYEQYF